Listed below are T cell receptor beta chains from one sample, sequenced in a study of blood T cell repertoires in COVID-19. The table came from immunoSEQ multiplex PCR; TCRdb's copy has only in-frame clones and leaves some out. Of approximately 260,000 clones in the sample, more than 70% are singletons; the top ten hold roughly 1.2%. The source material was PBMCs or T cells enriched from blood (not recorded which). These receptors came from a woman between 40 and 55 years old with acute COVID-19. Both conserved end residues are trimmed from each CDR3. Rows give clone size only sometimes, using once, few, many, or a class for an expanded clone.

j_gene	v_gene	abundance	CDR3aa
TRBJ1-2	TRBV4-2	-	ASSQDLGTGDRYGYT
TRBJ2-3	TRBV9	-	ASSASTGTGTRDTQY
TRBJ2-2	TRBV2	-	ASTREGTGELF
TRBJ2-5	TRBV28	-	ASSLAGTSNQETQY
TRBJ2-7	TRBV27	-	ASSSGHYEQY
TRBJ2-1	TRBV10-3	-	AINTGGGYNEQF
TRBJ1-1	TRBV19	-	ASSIGGHRTF
TRBJ1-3	TRBV5-4	-	ASSRGQSVGNTIY
TRBJ2-3	TRBV28	-	ASRRGSYRGLDTQY
TRBJ2-1	TRBV10-1	-	ASSDGASGSYNEQF
TRBJ2-7	TRBV28	-	ASSFGSSEQY
TRBJ2-1	TRBV4-3	-	ASSHGIQGSDEQF
TRBJ2-3	TRBV25-1	-	ASSSLGALTDTQY
TRBJ2-1	TRBV7-2	-	ASSLALGTEVTRGNNEQF
TRBJ2-7	TRBV19	-	ASMGGTYEQY
TRBJ2-7	TRBV5-1	once	ASSLGQGSEQY
TRBJ2-1	TRBV19	-	ASSIARLAAYNEQF
TRBJ2-3	TRBV7-9	-	ASSPGSTDTQY
TRBJ1-1	TRBV7-8	-	ASRLEYRGPSEAF
TRBJ2-1	TRBV30	-	AWSGTSEGEQF
TRBJ2-7	TRBV6-1	-	ASSESSGYYEQY
TRBJ1-1	TRBV15	-	ATRFTTRGTEAF
TRBJ1-5	TRBV19	-	ASSTVGQFNQPQH
TRBJ2-1	TRBV28	-	ASSLLAGSSYNEQF
TRBJ1-5	TRBV7-2	-	ASSLLGQGIFGNQPQH